What follows are 26 T cell receptor beta chains derived from one specimen sequenced in a study of post-analysis software for immune sequencing data. Study conclusions and caveats: Patients used a handful of TRBV segments, including TRBV5-6, TRBV5-1 and TRBV20-1, more often than controls.

The TCR beta cDNA libraries carried unique molecular identifiers. TCRdb called the PCR reads again in MiXCR, with one record for every CDR3 protein. The sample lists almost 700,000 distinct CDR3 sequences; about 60% were seen once. These receptors have no identified antigens. Sequenced: blood. These receptors all stem from a girl aged 2-10 years with multiple sclerosis.

The chain links TRBV10-1 to TRBJ2-7, with 10 bases matching TRBD2. V lost 3 bases to trimming and J lost 2 bases; unmatched junction nucleotides: 13. Germline lookup yields CDR1 WNHNN and CDR2 SYGVQD (reference sequence). This CDR3 has 18 residues. DNA for the CDR3: TGCGCCAGCAGTGAAGGTAGCGGGAGGTCACGCCCCACCTACGAGCAGTACTTC. This translates into CASSEGSGRSRPTYEQYF.

The chain joins TRBV29-1 to TRBJ1-1; D is perhaps TRBD1 (6 bases). In germline, CDR1 is SQVTM, CDR2 ANQGSEA. Trimming stripped 4 bases from V and 4 bases from J, with 10 bases between. The CDR3 is 12 amino acids. CDR3 residues: CSVGRGSTEAFF. The CDR3 DNA follows: TGCAGCGTTGGAAGGGGGAGCACTGAAGCTTTCTTT.

This chain connects TRBV24-1 to TRBJ2-1, with 12 bases identical to TRBD2. The CDR3 runs 15 residues. Looked up from germline, CDR1 is KGHDR and CDR2 is SFDVKD. The V and J ends lost 4 bases and 9 bases, in that order; junction bases with no gene match: 6. CDR3 nucleotides: TGTGCCACCAGTGACTCAGGACTAGCGGGAACTGAGCAGTTCTTC. Translated, it gives CATSDSGLAGTEQFF.

CDR3 sequence: CASSRGALAVVETQYF. DNA for the CDR3: TGCGCCAGCAGCCGGGGGGCGCTAGCTGTTGTAGAGACCCAGTACTTC. The chain is built from TRBV5-1 and TRBJ2-5; D perhaps matches TRBD2 (7 bases). V lost 4 bases, J lost 4 bases, and 20 bases lay in between. The CDR3 spans 16 residues. CDR1 and CDR2 (germline): SGHRS, YFSETQ. Together with reference TRBV5-1 and TRBJ2-5, the CDR3 gives the full variable domain: KAGVTQTPRYLIKTRGQQVTLSCSPISGHRSVSWYQQTPGQGLQFLFEYFSETQRNKGNFPGRFSGRQFSNSRSEMNVSTLELGDSALYLCASSRGALAVVETQYFGPGTRLLVL.

The chain links TRBV12-3 or TRBV12-4 to TRBJ2-3, with D possibly matching TRBD1 (5 bases). CDR3 length: 15 amino acids. The V end lost 6 bases, the J end lost 3 bases, and 16 bases lay between the germline ends. This CDR3 is CASSRHRPLTDTQYF. The CDR3 coding sequence is TGTGCCAGCAGCCGCCACAGGCCTTTAACAGATACGCAGTATTTT.

This clonotype was seen only a few times. Here the CDR3 reads CASSFEGDSTEAFF. CDR3 coding DNA: TGTGCCAGCAGCTTTGAAGGGGACAGCACTGAAGCTTTCTTT. The chain is built from TRBV5-4 and TRBJ1-1, with 7 bases aligning to TRBD1. CDR3 size: 14 residues. V was clipped by 2 bases and J by 4 bases; unmatched bases: 5. CDR1 SGHNT and CDR2 YYREEE come from the germline V gene (reference sequence). Drawing the rest from reference TRBV5-4 and TRBJ1-1, the complete variable domain is ETGVTQSPTHLIKTRGQQVTLRCSSQSGHNTVSWYQQALGQGPQFIFQYYREEENGRGNFPPRFSGLQFPNYSSELNVNALELDDSALYLCASSFEGDSTEAFFGQGTRLTVV.

The chain is built from TRBV12-3 or TRBV12-4 and TRBJ1-1; 8 positions match TRBD1. Trimming cost V 4 bases and J 10 bases; bases outside gene matches: 23. This CDR3 is 18 amino acids long. The CDR3 region has the DNA TGTGCCAGCAGTTCCCAACGAGGGTCGACAGGGGAGCTGCGTGGAGCTTTCTTT. Protein: CASSSQRGSTGELRGAFF.

The CDR3 DNA reads TGTGCCAGCAGCTCGGCTTTGAGCACAGATACGCAGTATTTT. As protein: CASSSALSTDTQYF. This chain connects TRBV5-5 to TRBJ2-3; D gene ambiguous. Germline-derived CDR1 and CDR2 are SGHKS and YYEKEE (reference sequence). The ends were cut back, 3 bases at V and 0 bases at J, with 8 bases in the middle. CDR3 length: 14 residues.

This clonotype was detected only a few times. The chain employs TRBV10-3 and TRBJ2-7; 7 nucleotides match TRBD1. The V gene's germline CDR1 is ENHRY and CDR2 SYGVKD. J gave up 4 bases and V 6 bases, and 12 bases lay outside the gene matches. The CDR3 consists of 15 residues. In DNA form, the CDR3 reads TGTGCCATCAGCTTCCGGGGACAGACCCTATACGAGCAGTACTTC. Amino acids: CAISFRGQTLYEQYF.

The genes are TRBV5-5 and TRBJ2-1; 7 bases agree with TRBD1. Unmatched junction bases numbered 10, after V lost 4 bases and J lost 3 bases. Looked up from germline, CDR1 is SGHKS and CDR2 is YYEKEE (reference sequence). The CDR3 covers 16 residues. The DNA for the CDR3 is TGTGCCAGCAGCCCAGGGACAGCCGAATTCTACAATGAGCAGTTCTTC. It encodes CASSPGTAEFYNEQFF.

This clonotype was recorded once. The V and J genes are TRBV4-1 and TRBJ2-5, with 9 positions matching TRBD2. With 2 bases clipped from V and 4 bases from J, the junction kept 2 bases outside the gene matches. Germline lookup yields CDR1 MGHRA and CDR2 YSYEKL. The CDR3 totals 14 residues. CDR3 in amino acids: CASSQIAGAETQYF. The CDR3 coding sequence is TGCGCCAGCAGCCAAATAGCGGGAGCAGAGACCCAGTACTTC.

This chain links TRBV3-1 with TRBJ2-5; 10 nucleotides agree with TRBD2. The closer fit of TRBJ2-7 to the DNA end suggests the J call may be wrong. The CDR3 length is 16 residues. Germline CDR1 LGHDT, CDR2 YNNKEL (reference sequence). The CDR3, as DNA: TGTGCCAGCAGCCAAGTGATGTTACTAGCGGGACGCGAGCAGTACTTC. Its protein is CASSQVMLLAGREQYF.

This clonotype was counted a few times. V and J are TRBV29-1 and TRBJ2-1, with 14 bases identical to TRBD2. Trimming cost V 5 bases and J 1 base; bases outside gene matches: 13. This CDR3 comprises 19 residues. Germline assignment: CDR1 SQVTM and CDR2 ANQGSEA. CDR3 region: CSVTGGGLAGEGSYNEQFF. CDR3 DNA sequence: TGCAGCGTTACCGGGGGGGGACTAGCGGGAGAAGGGTCCTACAATGAGCAGTTCTTC.

The chain has TRBV3-1 and TRBJ1-2; tentatively, D is TRBD1 (6 bases). Trimming pared 4 bases from V and 4 bases from J, leaving 10 bases between. This CDR3 spans 13 amino acids. The germline V gene encodes CDR1 LGHDT and CDR2 YNNKEL (reference sequence). This chain's CDR3 is CASSLWTVYGYTF. The CDR3, as DNA: TGTGCCAGCAGCCTTTGGACAGTCTATGGCTACACCTTC.

The J gene is TRBJ2-3, the V gene TRBV29-1; D ambiguous. The ends were cut back, 5 bases at V and 0 bases at J, with 12 bases in the middle. CDR1 is SQVTM, CDR2 ANQGSEA, per germline. CDR3 size: 14 residues. CDR3 amino acids: CSVQWASSTDTQYF. CDR3 coding DNA: TGCAGCGTTCAATGGGCGTCTAGCACAGATACGCAGTATTTT.

Details on this clonotype: The junction does not match germline at one end; this may be a read error. This chain connects TRBV10-3 to TRBJ2-3; 8 positions agree with TRBD2. This CDR3 comprises 14 residues. Germline CDR1 is ENHRY and CDR2 is SYGVKD. CDR3 sequence reads: CATSAASGQDTQYF. CDR3 nucleotide sequence: TGTGCCACCAGTGCGGCTAGCGGGCAAGATACGCAGTATTTT.

V is TRBV5-1 and J is TRBJ2-1; D uncertain. CDR1 and CDR2 from the germline V gene are SGHRS and YFSETQ. The CDR3 runs 14 residues. V lost 9 bases and J 0 bases, leaving 13 bases between the germline ends. DNA of the CDR3: TGCGCCACGCGTCGAGAGAGCTCCTACAATGAGCAGTTCTTC. It encodes CATRRESSYNEQFF.

CDR3 sequence reads: CAIRKGPLDYEQYF. In DNA form, the CDR3 reads TGTGCCATCAGAAAGGGACCTCTAGACTACGAGCAGTACTTC. V and J are TRBV10-3 and TRBJ2-7; either TRBD1 or TRBD2 may supply D (5 bases each). Trimming removed 6 bases from V and 3 bases from J, with 15 bases in between. The CDR3 loop spans 14 amino acids. CDR1 is ENHRY, CDR2 SYGVKD, per germline.

This clonotype has just a few counts. V gene TRBV7-2 combines with J gene TRBJ2-1; D remains unclear. This CDR3 region has 15 residues. Germline loops: CDR1 SGHTA, CDR2 FQGNSA. Trimming stripped 3 bases from V and 3 bases from J, with 12 bases between. Written as DNA, the CDR3 is TGTGCCAGCAGCTTCGTTCCGGGTTTCTACAATGAGCAGTTCTTC. Translated: CASSFVPGFYNEQFF.

The rearrangement joins TRBV5-1 to TRBJ1-5; D remains unclear. The CDR3 is 13 residues long. CDR1 and CDR2 (germline): SGHRS, YFSETQ. The V gene lost 2 bases and the J gene lost 1 base, with 4 bases spanning the gap. The DNA of the CDR3 is TGCGCCAGCAGCTTACAGAGCAATCAGCCCCAGCATTTT. Translated, it gives CASSLQSNQPQHF.

The rearrangement joins TRBV10-3 to TRBJ1-5; 10 bases match TRBD1. The germline CDR1 and CDR2 sequences are ENHRY and SYGVKD. This CDR3 has 15 residues. With 7 bases clipped from V and 5 bases from J, the junction kept 8 bases outside the gene matches. The CDR3 DNA follows: TGTGCCATCAACTCCGGGACAGGGGCTGATCAGCCCCAGCATTTT. Protein sequence: CAINSGTGADQPQHF.

V gene TRBV7-2 combines with J gene TRBJ1-5; D unclear. This CDR3 spans 15 amino acids. Trimming left V 5 bases short and J 5 bases short, with 16 bases between. Germline CDR1 and CDR2: SGHTA and FQGNSA. The CDR3 protein is CASSRNPGGHQPQHF. For the CDR3, the DNA is TGTGCCAGCAGCCGGAACCCCGGTGGTCATCAGCCCCAGCATTTT.

This clonotype was counted ten times or more. This chain links TRBV20-1 with TRBJ2-4; D gene uncertain. Between the trimmed V and J ends, which lost 1 base and 8 bases, there was a span of 12 bases. This CDR3 is 13 amino acids long. The germline gives CDR1 DFQATT, CDR2 SNEGSKA (reference sequence). The CDR3 loop reads CSARVGFGDIQYF. The CDR3 bases are TGCAGTGCTAGAGTTGGGTTTGGGGACATTCAGTACTTC.

The rearrangement joins TRBV6-6 to TRBJ1-2; D remains ambiguous. Trimming removed 7 bases at V and 0 bases at J, with 9 bases between. The CDR3 totals 13 residues. The germline V gene encodes CDR1 MNHNY and CDR2 SVGAGI (reference sequence). CDR3 sequence: CASTAVANYGYTF. The CDR3, as DNA: TGTGCCAGCACAGCAGTCGCTAACTATGGCTACACCTTC.

This clonotype has only a few counts. This chain links TRBV19 with TRBJ1-5; tentative D call: TRBD1 (5 bases). The germline V and J ends were trimmed by 1 base and 4 bases, with 11 bases remaining between them. Germline CDR1 and CDR2: LNHDA and SQIVND (reference sequence). CDR3 length: 15 amino acids. The CDR3 nucleotides are TGTGCCAGTAGTATAGGTGGGCCAGGGAATCAGCCCCAGCATTTT. As protein: CASSIGGPGNQPQHF.

This clonotype has just a few counts. The V and J genes are TRBV7-9 and TRBJ2-3, with 8 bases matching TRBD2. The CDR3 extends over 15 amino acids. The germline V gene encodes CDR1 SEHNR and CDR2 FQNEAQ (reference sequence). The trim removed 5 bases at V and 6 bases at J, leaving 10 bases unmatched. The CDR3: CASSPGTRDVDTQYF. The CDR3 DNA follows: TGTGCCAGCAGCCCCGGGACTAGAGACGTGGATACGCAGTATTTT. Full variable domain (outside the CDR3, taken from reference TRBV7-9 and TRBJ2-3): DTGVSQNPRHKITKRGQNVTFRCDPISEHNRLYWYRQTLGQGPEFLTYFQNEAQLEKSRLLSDRFSAERPKGSFSTLEIQRTEQGDSAMYLCASSPGTRDVDTQYFGPGTRLTVL.